This T cell receptor beta chain was recovered during a study of T cell repertoires in cytomegalovirus infection. Overall study: HLA-C-restricted CMV epitopes, recently identified, and well-studied HLA-B-restricted ones were used by the study. Through public TCR beta signatures, both CMV infection and matching HLA type were indicated.

This CDR3 spans 12 amino acids. Trimming removed 10 bases from V and 6 bases from J, with 12 bases in between. The V gene's germline CDR1 is MNHNS and CDR2 SASEGT. Findings and caveats of the study: HLA-C-restricted CMV-specific TCR beta clonotypes were dominant in the ex vivo response. Pooled public TCR beta family frequency picked out CMV carriers with the relevant HLA.

With regard to this clonotype: Its target is not known.

TCRdb analysed the reads with MiXCR anew, one entry per CDR3 protein. This table has around 200,000 distinct CDR3 sequences, around two fifths appearing once. The material sequenced was CD8+ T cells from cultured PBMCs, taken from culture after CMV antigen stimulation. The clonotype comes from a human donor in good health (CMV status not recorded). Some clones in this sample may be carry-over from other donors' samples. V usage is TRBV6-1 and J usage is TRBJ2-2; no firm D call. The CDR3: CAIVRRPGELFF. The CDR3 nucleotides are TGTGCCATTGTTAGGAGACCCGGGGAGCTGTTTTTT.